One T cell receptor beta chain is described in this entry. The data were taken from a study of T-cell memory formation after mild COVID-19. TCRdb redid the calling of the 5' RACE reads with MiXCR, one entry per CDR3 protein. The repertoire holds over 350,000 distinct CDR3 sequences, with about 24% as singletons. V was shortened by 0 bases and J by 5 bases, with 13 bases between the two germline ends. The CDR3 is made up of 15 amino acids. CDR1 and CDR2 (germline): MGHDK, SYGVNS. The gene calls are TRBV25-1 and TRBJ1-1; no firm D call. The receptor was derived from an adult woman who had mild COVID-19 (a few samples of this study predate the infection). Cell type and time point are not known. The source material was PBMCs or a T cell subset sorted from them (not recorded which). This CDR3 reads CASSEYVGLETEAFF. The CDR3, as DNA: TGTGCCAGCAGTGAATACGTGGGGTTGGAAACTGAAGCTTTCTTT.